Presented here are 20 T cell receptor beta chains from one specimen sequenced in a study of T cells after yellow fever vaccination. In TCRdb, the 5' RACE reads were re-called with MiXCR into one record per CDR3 protein. The sample carries about 550,000 distinct CDR3 sequences, 15% to 20% recorded once. Specimen: PBMCs, collected 15 days after the yellow fever booster vaccination. These receptors came from a young man who received the YFV17D yellow fever vaccine.

The CDR3 DNA reads as TGTGCCAGCGGGTGGGCTGAAGCTTTCTTT. Translation: CASGWAEAFF. The chain has TRBV6-2 or TRBV6-3 and TRBJ1-1; the D is unclear. CDR3 length equals 10 residues. Germline lookup yields CDR1 MNHEY and CDR2 SVGEGT. Trimming took 8 bases from V and 6 from J, leaving 7 bases between them.

V usage is TRBV29-1 and J usage is TRBJ2-2, with D possibly matching TRBD1 (6 bases). CDR3 length: 14 amino acids. CDR1 and CDR2 from the germline V gene are SQVTM and ANQGSEA. Trimming removed 3 bases from V and 1 base from J, with 9 bases in between. CDR3 coding DNA: TGCAGCGTTGATGGCAGGGGGAACACCGGGGAGCTGTTTTTT. Encoded protein: CSVDGRGNTGELFF.

This clonotype appeared a few times. The chain has TRBV14 and TRBJ2-1, with D perhaps TRBD2 (6 bases). V was shortened by 2 bases and J by 12 bases, with 8 bases between the two germline ends. Germline assignment: CDR1 SGHDN and CDR2 FVKESK. The CDR3 consists of 11 residues. The CDR3 nucleotides read TGTGCCAGCAGCCAACGGGGGAGGCAGTTCTTC. The encoded protein is CASSQRGRQFF.

CDR3 coding DNA: TGTGCCAGCAGCTTTACAGGGGCCTTAAACAATGAGCAGTTCTTC. Its protein product is CASSFTGALNNEQFF. The chain has TRBV11-2 and TRBJ2-1, with 7 bases lining up with TRBD1. The CDR3 is made up of 15 amino acids. Germline assignment: CDR1 SGHAT and CDR2 FQNNGV. Trimming at V came to 3 bases and at J to 5 bases, leaving 7 bases not matched to a gene.

J is TRBJ2-1 and V is TRBV11-3; D assignment may be TRBD1 or TRBD2 (5 bases each). V gave up 0 bases and J gave up 3 bases, with 9 bases separating them. CDR3 length equals 15 residues. Germline V gives CDR1 SGHNT, CDR2 YENEEA. CDR3 amino acids: CASSLEGTRYNEQFF. Written as DNA, the CDR3 is TGTGCCAGCAGCTTAGAAGGGACGCGCTACAATGAGCAGTTCTTC.

A few counts support this clonotype. The rearrangement uses TRBV12-3 or TRBV12-4 and TRBJ2-1; 10 nucleotides match TRBD2. V lost 6 bases to trimming and J lost 4 bases; unmatched junction nucleotides: 6. The CDR3 loop spans 15 amino acids. The CDR3 protein is CASRSGTSEYNEQFF. The CDR3 nucleotides are TGTGCCAGCAGGTCCGGGACTAGCGAGTACAATGAGCAGTTCTTC.

This rearrangement joins TRBV29-1 to TRBJ2-7; D is possibly TRBD1 or TRBD2 (6 bases each). Germline V gene lookup returns CDR1 SQVTM and CDR2 ANQGSEA. The CDR3 has 13 residues. Trimming removed 5 bases at V and 1 base at J, with 12 bases between. The CDR3 region has the DNA TGCAGCGTTCGGGGGCGCGGTTCCTACGAGCAGTACTTC. It specifies CSVRGRGSYEQYF.

This clonotype has just a few counts. The genes are TRBV20-1 and TRBJ2-1; no definite D call. Trimming removed 3 bases from V and 8 bases from J, with 17 bases in between. This CDR3 has 14 amino acids. The germline V gene encodes CDR1 DFQATT and CDR2 SNEGSKA (reference sequence). CDR3 amino acids: CSARELRSPDEQFF. In DNA, the CDR3 is TGCAGTGCTAGGGAATTGCGATCCCCGGATGAGCAGTTCTTC.

The chain joins TRBV25-1 to TRBJ1-3; the D gene is possibly TRBD1 (6 bases). V was cut by 3 bases and J by 0 bases, with 12 bases left in between. The CDR3 is 16 amino acids. Germline V gene sequence: CDR1 MGHDK, CDR2 SYGVNS. The DNA for the CDR3 is TGTGCCAGCAGTGATAACAGGGAAGCCTCTGGAAACACCATATATTTT. Its protein is CASSDNREASGNTIYF.

The rearrangement joins TRBV4-3 to TRBJ2-2; no clear D gene. The CDR3 spans 15 residues. Trimming took 1 base from V and 1 from J, leaving 7 bases between them. Germline CDR1 reads LGHNA; CDR2 reads YSLEER. DNA for the CDR3: TGCGCCAGCAGCCAAGGCCCTCAGAACACCGGGGAGCTGTTTTTT. Translated, it gives CASSQGPQNTGELFF.

For the CDR3, the DNA is TGTGCCAGCAGTACGATCAGGGGATCCTACGAGCAGTACTTC. Its protein is CASSTIRGSYEQYF. The chain joins TRBV6-1 to TRBJ2-7, with D maybe TRBD1 (6 bases). Germline V gives CDR1 MNHNS, CDR2 SASEGT. V was trimmed by 5 bases and J by 1 base, leaving 12 bases between them. This CDR3 is 14 amino acids long.

The chain links TRBV3-1 to TRBJ1-2; TRBD1 aligns across 11 bases. Germline V gene sequence: CDR1 LGHDT, CDR2 YNNKEL (reference sequence). This CDR3 has 14 amino acids. J was trimmed by 8 bases and V by 5 bases; bases with no gene match: 7. In DNA form, the CDR3 reads TGTGCCAGCAGCGCCCCCGGGACAGGGGGAGGCTACACCTTC. Protein sequence: CASSAPGTGGGYTF. Full variable domain (rest looked up from reference TRBV3-1 and TRBJ1-2): DTAVSQTPKYLVTQMGNDKSIKCEQNLGHDTMYWYKQDSKKFLKIMFSYNNKELIINETVPNRFSPKSPDKAHLNLHINSLELGDSAVYFCASSAPGTGGGYTFGSGTRLTVV.

This chain links TRBV20-1 with TRBJ1-4; TRBD1 is a possible D gene (5 bases). Germline V gene sequence: CDR1 DFQATT, CDR2 SNEGSKA (reference sequence). The CDR3 sequence is 12 residues long. V was cut by 2 bases and J by 8 bases, with 9 bases left in between. The CDR3, as DNA: TGCAGTGCTAGAAGGGACGACGAAAAACTGTTTTTT. As protein: CSARRDDEKLFF.

This clonotype was observed a few times. The chain has TRBV7-2 and TRBJ1-2; D unresolved. V gave up 2 bases and J gave up 1 base, with 17 bases separating them. This CDR3 region has 17 residues. Germline values: CDR1 SGHTA, CDR2 FQGNSA. As DNA, the CDR3 is TGTGCCAGCAGCTTAAGAGGTTTCGTAACAGATAACTATGGCTACACCTTC. Amino acid sequence: CASSLRGFVTDNYGYTF.

The chain is built from TRBV4-3 and TRBJ2-5; possibly TRBD2 for D (5 bases). V lost 0 bases and J 4 bases, leaving 15 bases between the germline ends. CDR3 length equals 16 residues. Per germline, CDR1 LGHNA and CDR2 YSLEER. The CDR3 region is CASSQDPGGSGETQYF. CDR3 bases: TGCGCCAGCAGCCAAGACCCCGGCGGGTCAGGAGAGACCCAGTACTTC.

This clonotype was observed a handful of times. The rearrangement uses TRBV20-1 and TRBJ1-1, with a possible D match to TRBD1 (6 bases). V was trimmed by 0 bases and J by 2 bases, leaving 7 bases between them. This CDR3 is 13 amino acids long. Germline V CDR1 and CDR2: DFQATT, SNEGSKA (reference sequence). This CDR3 is CSAREDSNTEAFF. For the CDR3, the DNA is TGCAGTGCTAGAGAGGACAGTAACACTGAAGCTTTCTTT.

The chain couples TRBV20-1 to TRBJ2-7; D may be TRBD1 or TRBD2 (5 bases each). The CDR3 runs to 14 residues. V was shortened by 5 bases and J by 5 bases, with 19 bases between the two germline ends. Per germline, CDR1 DFQATT and CDR2 SNEGSKA (reference sequence). The CDR3 bases are TGCAGTGCTCCCCTCCCGGGGCGGGCCAACGAGCAGTACTTC. It specifies CSAPLPGRANEQYF.

The CDR3 DNA reads TGTGCCAGCAGCTCCTCAGAAGATACGCAGTATTTT. It codes for CASSSSEDTQYF. The chain links TRBV7-9 to TRBJ2-3; D remains ambiguous. There are 12 residues in the CDR3. The germline CDR1 and CDR2 sequences are SEHNR and FQNEAQ (reference sequence). The V end lost 4 bases, the J end lost 5 bases, and 7 bases lay between the germline ends.

The chain has TRBV5-6 and TRBJ2-5; perhaps D is TRBD1 or TRBD2 (5 bases each). Trimming took off 3 bases at V and 5 bases at J, with 14 bases between the two ends. The germline V gene encodes CDR1 SGHDT and CDR2 YYEEEE. The CDR3 sequence is 14 residues long. The CDR3 region has the DNA TGTGCCAGCAGCTGGGACCGGTTATCGGAGACCCAGTACTTC. Its translation is CASSWDRLSETQYF.

Notes on this clonotype: The junction does not match germline at one end; this may be a read error. The rearrangement links TRBV7-2 to TRBJ2-5; D may be TRBD2 (5 bases). CDR1 and CDR2 from the germline V gene are SGHTA and FQGNSA. The CDR3 extends over 13 amino acids. For the CDR3, the DNA is TGTGCCAGCAGCTTTGGCGGGCAAGAGGCCCAGTACTTC. This encodes CASSFGGQEAQYF.